Shown below are 26 T cell receptor beta chains from a single sample sequenced in a study of cytomegalovirus exposure and HLA in healthy donors. PCR amplification relied on 60 Vbeta primers (plus 13 Jbeta primers). Clones were sequenced by immunoSEQ multiplex PCR, and TCRdb holds only the in-frame ones, with some missing. The sample holds some 160,000 clones, just over 75% seen once. The specimen sequenced was PBMCs. These receptors were collected from a man aged 35 to 55 in good health and CMV-seronegative.

The rearrangement links TRBV6-5 to TRBJ1-4; no definite D call. Germline CDR1 is MNHEY and CDR2 is SVGAGI. The V and J ends lost 6 bases and 0 bases respectively, with 11 bases between them. The CDR3 consists of 15 residues. CDR3 loop: CASSWGGATNEKLFF. CDR3 in DNA: TGTGCCAGCAGCTGGGGAGGCGCAACTAATGAAAAACTGTTTTTT.

J is TRBJ2-5 and V is TRBV28, with 7 nucleotides matching TRBD1. The CDR3 consists of 13 residues. The V gene end was trimmed by 5 bases and the J gene end by 5 bases; junction bases not matched to a gene: 5. Germline-derived CDR1 and CDR2 are MDHEN and SYDVKM. CDR3 nucleotides: TGTGCCAGCAGTCGGACAGGATTGGAGACCCAGTACTTC. Its translation is CASSRTGLETQYF.

The V gene is TRBV6-1, the J gene TRBJ2-7; D is ambiguous. The germline gives CDR1 MNHNS, CDR2 SASEGT. The V and J ends lost 2 bases and 0 bases respectively, with 17 bases between them. The CDR3 is 17 amino acids. CDR3 DNA: TGTGCCAGCAGTGAACTCTTTTTGGGCAGATCCTCCTACGAGCAGTACTTC. The encoded protein is CASSELFLGRSSYEQYF.

This clone has a handful of counts. This chain joins TRBV19 and TRBJ1-3; D is ambiguous. V was trimmed by 3 bases and J by 4 bases, leaving 10 bases between them. Germline loops: CDR1 LNHDA, CDR2 SQIVND (reference sequence). This CDR3 is built from 14 residues. The CDR3 nucleotides are TGTGCCAGTAGTATTGGTCCGGTAGGAAACACCATATATTTT. Translated, it gives CASSIGPVGNTIYF.

This sequence joins TRBV15 and TRBJ1-2; D is perhaps TRBD1 (6 bases). V dropped 0 bases and J dropped 0 bases, with 8 bases sitting between them. The CDR3 has 15 residues. CDR1 and CDR2 (germline): LNHNV, YYDKDF (reference sequence). The CDR3 sequence: CATSRDGQPNYGYTF. Written as DNA, the CDR3 is TGTGCCACCAGCAGAGATGGACAGCCTAACTATGGCTACACCTTC.

CDR3 DNA: TGTGCCAGCAGTTTAAGGCTAGCGGGCTCCTACGAGCAGTACTTC. Translating it yields CASSLRLAGSYEQYF. The rearrangement links TRBV27 to TRBJ2-7; 8 bases agree with TRBD2. Germline CDR1 MNHEY, CDR2 SMNVEV (reference sequence). After removal of 2 bases from V and 0 bases from J, the junction contained 3 bases not matched to a gene. CDR3 length: 15 amino acids.

This clone was detected once. The CDR3 spells CASSWTGGEGDTQYF. The CDR3 DNA reads TGTGCCAGCAGCTGGACAGGGGGCGAGGGAGATACGCAGTATTTT. This chain connects TRBV7-2 to TRBJ2-3; 11 bases match TRBD1. Germline V gene data show CDR1 as SGHTA and CDR2 as FQGNSA. There are 15 residues in the CDR3. Unmatched junction bases numbered 5, after V lost 4 bases and J lost 5 bases.

This chain links TRBV19 with TRBJ2-5, with D unclear. Germline values: CDR1 LNHDA, CDR2 SQIVND (reference sequence). This CDR3 contains 9 residues. V was clipped by 8 bases and J by 5 bases, with 3 bases between them. The CDR3 here is CASRETQYF. In DNA, the CDR3 is TGTGCCAGTCGGGAGACCCAGTACTTC.

The gene calls are TRBV30 and TRBJ2-7; D is undetermined. Germline V gene lookup returns CDR1 GTSNPN and CDR2 SVGIG (reference sequence). The CDR3 contains 13 residues. V lost 3 bases and J 6 bases, leaving 15 bases between the germline ends. Written as DNA, the CDR3 is TGTGCCTGGAGGCCTGACATGCGCTTCGAGCAGTACTTC. Encoded protein: CAWRPDMRFEQYF.

This chain connects TRBV28 to TRBJ2-5, with D perhaps TRBD1 (5 bases). Germline V gene sequence: CDR1 MDHEN, CDR2 SYDVKM. This CDR3 region has 14 residues. V dropped 5 bases and J dropped 1 base, with 11 bases sitting between them. The CDR3 sequence: CASSPLQGQETQYF. The CDR3 DNA follows: TGTGCCAGCAGTCCGCTGCAGGGCCAAGAGACCCAGTACTTC.

The DNA for the CDR3 is TGTGCCAGCAGCTCGGACACAACCTACGAGCAGTACTTC. Its translation: CASSSDTTYEQYF. This chain uses TRBV7-9 with TRBJ2-7; TRBD1 is a possible D gene (5 bases). The CDR3 is 13 residues long. Looked up from germline, CDR1 is SEHNR and CDR2 is FQNEAQ (reference sequence). The germline V and J ends were trimmed by 4 bases and 2 bases, with 9 bases remaining between them.

This chain uses TRBV7-6 with TRBJ1-5; the D gene is possibly TRBD1 (6 bases). With 1 base removed from V and 6 bases from J, the gap between germline ends came to 13 bases. Germline V gives CDR1 SGHVS, CDR2 FNYEAQ. The CDR3 sequence is 15 residues long. The DNA of the CDR3 is TGTGCCAGCAGCTTAGAACAGGGAATGGGTCAGCCCCAGCATTTT. Protein: CASSLEQGMGQPQHF.

The chain combines TRBV5-1 with TRBJ2-3; the D gene is possibly TRBD2 (6 bases). Trimming removed 0 bases from V and 2 bases from J, with 13 bases in between. Germline-derived CDR1 and CDR2 are SGHRS and YFSETQ. CDR3 length: 16 amino acids. CDR3 in DNA: TGCGCCAGCAGCTTGGGCGCGTCGGGAGACACAGATACGCAGTATTTT. This codes for CASSLGASGDTDTQYF. The variable domain in full, with the rest retrieved from reference TRBV5-1 and TRBJ2-3, is KAGVTQTPRYLIKTRGQQVTLSCSPISGHRSVSWYQQTPGQGLQFLFEYFSETQRNKGNFPGRFSGRQFSNSRSEMNVSTLELGDSALYLCASSLGASGDTDTQYFGPGTRLTVL.

This chain links TRBV7-9 with TRBJ2-1; 9 nucleotides align to TRBD2. The V segment lost 5 bases and the J segment 8 bases; nucleotides outside the gene matches: 13. Germline assignment: CDR1 SEHNR and CDR2 FQNEAQ (reference sequence). This CDR3 has 16 residues. The CDR3 nucleotides read TGTGCCAGCAGCCCCTCCCTAGCGGGATGGAGCGATGAGCAGTTCTTC. This gives the protein CASSPSLAGWSDEQFF.

The V gene is TRBV10-3, the J gene TRBJ2-7; TRBD2 agrees at 11 bases. The CDR3 covers 14 residues. The germline gives CDR1 ENHRY, CDR2 SYGVKD. The trim removed 5 bases at V and 2 bases at J, leaving 2 bases unmatched. The CDR3 DNA sequence: TGTGCCATCAGTCAGGGACTAGCGGCCTACGAGCAGTACTTC. Its protein is CAISQGLAAYEQYF.

This CDR3 is CASPGGRGQGFYEQYV. For the CDR3, the DNA is TGTGCCAGCCCTGGGGGTCGGGGACAGGGGTTTTACGAGCAGTACGTC. The genes are TRBV19 and TRBJ2-7; 10 bases are a match to TRBD1. The germline CDR1 and CDR2 sequences are LNHDA and SQIVND (reference sequence). This CDR3 comprises 16 residues. Germline trimming cut 9 bases from V and 4 bases from J; bases unmatched to any gene: 15.

A single count supports this clone. Mismatch with germline at one junction end may stem from a read error. The V and J genes are TRBV7-9 and TRBJ1-3, with D possibly TRBD1 on 5 matching bases. CDR1 and CDR2 (germline): SEHNR, FQNEAQ (reference sequence). The CDR3 contains 15 residues. CDR3 region: CSSSLGTGSGNTIYF. The CDR3 DNA reads TGTTCCAGCAGCTTAGGTACAGGCTCTGGAAACACCATATATTTT.

The V call is TRBV27, the J call TRBJ1-1; TRBD1 matches at 9 bases. After removal of 5 bases from V and 5 bases from J, the junction contained 12 bases not matched to a gene. CDR3 length: 16 residues. The germline V gene encodes CDR1 MNHEY and CDR2 SMNVEV (reference sequence). The CDR3 nucleotides are TGTGCCAGCAGTCCCTACACCGGACAGGGGTGGACTGAAGCTTTCTTT. It translates to CASSPYTGQGWTEAFF.

The V call is TRBV27, the J call TRBJ2-7; D is unclear. Deletions cut 5 bases from V and 4 bases from J, with 15 bases between. CDR3 length: 14 amino acids. Germline V lookup: CDR1 MNHEY, CDR2 SMNVEV (reference sequence). The CDR3 nucleotides read TGTGCCAGCAGTCCATTCTTCGGGTTATACGAGCAGTACTTC. This translates into CASSPFFGLYEQYF.

This sequence joins TRBV10-2 and TRBJ1-1; a weak D match, TRBD1 (6 bases). V was trimmed by 0 bases and J by 6 bases, leaving 14 bases between them. Germline CDR1 WSHSY, CDR2 SAAADI. The CDR3 has 15 residues. The CDR3 spells CASSESLWGLAEAFF. The CDR3 coding sequence is TGCGCCAGCAGTGAGTCACTTTGGGGGCTGGCTGAAGCTTTCTTT.

Remarks on this clone: The junction departs from the called germline gene at one end, perhaps through a read error. The chain employs TRBV7-9 and TRBJ2-6; perhaps TRBD2 as D (6 bases). Germline CDR1 reads SEHNR; CDR2 reads FQNEAQ (reference sequence). The CDR3 is 16 amino acids. The CDR3 DNA reads TGTGCCAGCGACCCTTACGGGAGCTCTGGGGCCAACGGCCTGACTTTC. Its translation is CASDPYGSSGANGLTF.

This clone was picked up a small number of times. As DNA, the CDR3 is TGTGCCACCTCAAGCTTTCACGAGCAGTACTTC. The encoded protein is CATSSFHEQYF. The chain carries TRBV25-1 and TRBJ2-7; D unclear. The germline V gene encodes CDR1 MGHDK and CDR2 SYGVNS. This CDR3 spans 11 amino acids. Trimming stripped 10 bases from V and 5 bases from J, with 12 bases between.

Concerning this clone: Other DNA sequences of this sample code for an identical CDR3. The chain combines TRBV6-6 with TRBJ1-1; D is uncertain. V gave up 6 bases and J gave up 6 bases, with 14 bases separating them. The CDR3 sequence is 13 residues long. Germline V lookup: CDR1 MNHNY, CDR2 SVGAGI (reference sequence). DNA for the CDR3: TGTGCCAGCAGAGCGCGGCCGAGCGCTGAAGCTTTCTTT. It encodes CASRARPSAEAFF.

The CDR3 loop is CASSAVPGKYGYTF. The CDR3 nucleotides read TGTGCCAGCAGCGCCGTCCCGGGAAAGTATGGCTACACCTTC. The chain combines TRBV5-4 with TRBJ1-2; D gene uncertain. The ends were cut back, 4 bases at V and 5 bases at J, with 15 bases in the middle. This CDR3 has 14 amino acids. The germline CDR1 and CDR2 sequences are SGHNT and YYREEE (reference sequence).

V is TRBV6-1 and J is TRBJ1-1; D not resolved. Germline loops: CDR1 MNHNS, CDR2 SASEGT. The ends were cut back, 5 bases at V and 4 bases at J, with 17 bases in the middle. There are 15 residues in the CDR3. CDR3 sequence: CASSKETAEITEAFF. The CDR3 bases are TGTGCCAGCAGTAAGGAGACGGCTGAAATCACTGAAGCTTTCTTT.

This clone was seen only a few times. The rearrangement joins TRBV5-1 to TRBJ1-3; D is unresolved. This CDR3 region has 15 residues. The V and J ends lost 0 bases and 4 bases respectively, with 11 bases between them. Germline V lookup: CDR1 SGHRS, CDR2 YFSETQ. This chain's CDR3 is CASSLGSGWGNTIYF. The DNA of the CDR3 is TGCGCCAGCAGCTTGGGCTCAGGTTGGGGAAACACCATATATTTT. Complete variable domain (other parts from reference TRBV5-1 and TRBJ1-3): KAGVTQTPRYLIKTRGQQVTLSCSPISGHRSVSWYQQTPGQGLQFLFEYFSETQRNKGNFPGRFSGRQFSNSRSEMNVSTLELGDSALYLCASSLGSGWGNTIYFGEGSWLTVV.